This T cell receptor beta chain came from a study of T-cell reconstitution after alpha-beta-depleted transplantation in children listed by TCRdb under 2016. Background for the entire study: T-cell immune reconstitution after TCRalphabeta/CD19-depleted allogeneic hematopoietic cell transplantation in children was quantitatively tracked in the study by means of TCR repertoire profiling.

This clonotype was seen repeatedly, ten times or more. Its antigen is unknown. Qualities for individual bases were not recorded, and no much larger clone is one base off. What the research found in general, with its limitations: Hyperexpanded clone frequencies declined over subsequent months; after one year, T-cell counts and TCRbeta diversity were mostly attributed to newly produced T cells. About two months after transplant, the apparently early recovery of alphabetaT-cell counts reportedly depended on just several hundred clones that had expanded rapidly and came from non-depleted graft cells. In some patients, the high TCRbeta diversity seen at day 60 was put down to recipient T cells and intrathymic progenitors that had survived conditioning.

The CDR3 holds 12 amino acids from the cysteine to the phenylalanine. Kept here is only the CDR3 DNA, which spans 36 bases and is read in frame from base 1. The germline V gene yields SQVTM for CDR1 and ANQGSEA for CDR2. V loses 5 bases of germline sequence and J loses 9 bases, and the interval between the two ends is 16 bases. The sample's treatment or condition, from its label and the paper: allogeneic hematopoietic cell transplantation with graft depleted of TCRalphabeta T cells and CD19 B cells. The children who served as transplant recipients had been given grafts of TCRalphabeta/CD19-depleted allogeneic hematopoietic cells. Receptor amplification or capture employed PCR. The reads were generated on an Illumina HiSeq 2500. TCR library preparation used molecular barcoding, with unique molecular identifiers applied to normalize quantification of the TCRbeta repertoire. The public reads were reanalyzed by TCRdb: fastp trimming at Q25, MiXCR alignment, in-frame beta chains only. When rows share a CDR3 protein, they turn into one entry using the most common DNA and genes. Within this sample are 780,000 or so distinct CDR3 sequences, with 15% to 20% of them counted one time only. The ten largest clones capture around 4.5% of the sample.

Here the chain combines TRBV29-1 and TRBJ1-1; the D region possibly corresponds to TRBD1 (6 bases align). This sequence was found in a male patient under 18 who had a stem cell transplant for acute lymphoblastic leukemia, so the T cells may come from the graft donor. The source was PBMCs, mostly from graft donor cells, collected 360 days after TCRalphabeta/CD19-depleted stem cell transplant. The CDR3 corresponds to CSVRRGRGQAFF. The bases are TGCAGCGTTCGGCGGGGGCGCGGCCAAGCTTTCTTT.